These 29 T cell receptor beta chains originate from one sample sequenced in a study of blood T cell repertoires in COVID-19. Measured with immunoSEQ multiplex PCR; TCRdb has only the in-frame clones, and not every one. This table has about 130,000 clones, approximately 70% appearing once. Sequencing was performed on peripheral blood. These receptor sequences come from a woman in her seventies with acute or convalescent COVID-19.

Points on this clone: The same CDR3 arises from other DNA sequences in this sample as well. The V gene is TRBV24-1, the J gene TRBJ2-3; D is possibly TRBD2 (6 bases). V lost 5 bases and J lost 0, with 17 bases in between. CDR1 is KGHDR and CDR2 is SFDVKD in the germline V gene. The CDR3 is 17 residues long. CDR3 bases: TGTGCCACCAGTGCACGGGTAGCGGTAACTAGCACAGATACGCAGTATTTT. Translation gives CATSARVAVTSTDTQYF.

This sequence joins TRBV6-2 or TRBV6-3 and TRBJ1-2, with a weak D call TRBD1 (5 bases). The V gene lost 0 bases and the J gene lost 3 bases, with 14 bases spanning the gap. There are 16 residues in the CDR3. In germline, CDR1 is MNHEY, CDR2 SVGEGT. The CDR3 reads CASSYSRRGGDYGYTF. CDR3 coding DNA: TGTGCCAGCAGTTACTCCCGGCGGGGAGGGGACTATGGCTACACCTTC.

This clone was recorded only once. CDR3 nucleotide sequence: TGTGCCAGCAGTTCGGGACATTGGTACGAGCAGTACTTC. This encodes CASSSGHWYEQYF. This chain connects TRBV6-5 to TRBJ2-7; tentative D call: TRBD1 (6 bases). The V end was cut by 4 bases, the J end by 4 bases, with 11 bases between. Germline V gene sequence: CDR1 MNHEY, CDR2 SVGAGI. This CDR3 is built from 13 residues.

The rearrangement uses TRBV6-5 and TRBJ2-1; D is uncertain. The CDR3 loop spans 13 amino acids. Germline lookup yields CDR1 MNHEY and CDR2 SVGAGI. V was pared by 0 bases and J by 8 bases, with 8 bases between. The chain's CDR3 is CASSYSVSDEQFF. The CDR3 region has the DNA TGTGCCAGCAGTTACTCAGTGTCGGATGAGCAGTTCTTC.

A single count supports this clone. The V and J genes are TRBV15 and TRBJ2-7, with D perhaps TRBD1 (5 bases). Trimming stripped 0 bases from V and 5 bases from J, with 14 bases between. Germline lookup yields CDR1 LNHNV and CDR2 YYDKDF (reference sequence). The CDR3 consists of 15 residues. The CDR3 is CATSRDRGLGNEQYF. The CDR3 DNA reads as TGTGCCACCAGCAGAGATAGGGGTCTGGGGAACGAGCAGTACTTC.

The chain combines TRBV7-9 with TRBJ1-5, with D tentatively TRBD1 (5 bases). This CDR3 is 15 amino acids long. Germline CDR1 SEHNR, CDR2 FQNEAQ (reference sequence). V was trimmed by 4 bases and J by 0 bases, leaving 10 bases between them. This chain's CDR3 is CASSSGQSSNQPQHF. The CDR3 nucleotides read TGTGCCAGCAGCTCCGGACAAAGTAGCAATCAGCCCCAGCATTTT.

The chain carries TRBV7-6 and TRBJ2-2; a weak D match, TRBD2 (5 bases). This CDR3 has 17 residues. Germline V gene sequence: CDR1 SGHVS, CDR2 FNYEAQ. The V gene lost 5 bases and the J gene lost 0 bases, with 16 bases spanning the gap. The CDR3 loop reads CASSDRPGSANTGELFF. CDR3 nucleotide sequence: TGTGCCAGCAGCGATAGACCGGGGTCCGCGAACACCGGGGAGCTGTTTTTT.

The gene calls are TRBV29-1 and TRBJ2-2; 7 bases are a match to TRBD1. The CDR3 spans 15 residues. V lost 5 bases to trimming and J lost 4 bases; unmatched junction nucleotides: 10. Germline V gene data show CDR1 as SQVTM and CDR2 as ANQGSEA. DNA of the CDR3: TGCAGCGTTATCGGGACAGTCGGAGGCACCGGGGAGCTGTTTTTT. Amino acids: CSVIGTVGGTGELFF.

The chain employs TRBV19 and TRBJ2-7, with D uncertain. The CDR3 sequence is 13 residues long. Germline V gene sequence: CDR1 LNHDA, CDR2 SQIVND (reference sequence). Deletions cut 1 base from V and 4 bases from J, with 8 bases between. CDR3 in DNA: TGTGCCAGTAGTATAGCTTGGCGGTACGAGCAGTACTTC. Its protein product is CASSIAWRYEQYF.

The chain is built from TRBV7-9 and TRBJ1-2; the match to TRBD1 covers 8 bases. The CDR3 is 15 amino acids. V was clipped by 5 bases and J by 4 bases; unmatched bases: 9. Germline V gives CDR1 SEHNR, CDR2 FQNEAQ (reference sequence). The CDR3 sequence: CASSTPDRAGYGYTF. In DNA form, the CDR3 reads TGTGCCAGCAGCACCCCGGACAGGGCTGGCTATGGCTACACCTTC. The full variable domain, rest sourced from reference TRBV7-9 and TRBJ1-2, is DTGVSQNPRHKITKRGQNVTFRCDPISEHNRLYWYRQTLGQGPEFLTYFQNEAQLEKSRLLSDRFSAERPKGSFSTLEIQRTEQGDSAMYLCASSTPDRAGYGYTFGSGTRLTVV.

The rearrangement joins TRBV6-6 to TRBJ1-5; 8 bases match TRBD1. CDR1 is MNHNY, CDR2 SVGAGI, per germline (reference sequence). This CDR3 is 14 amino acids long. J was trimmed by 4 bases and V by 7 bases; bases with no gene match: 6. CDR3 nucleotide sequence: TGTGCCAGCACTCCGACAGGGGCAAATCAGCCCCAGCATTTT. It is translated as CASTPTGANQPQHF.

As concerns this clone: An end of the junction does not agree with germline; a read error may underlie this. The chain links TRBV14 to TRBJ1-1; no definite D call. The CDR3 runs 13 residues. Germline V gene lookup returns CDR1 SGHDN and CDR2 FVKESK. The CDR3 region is CASTQGRGGEAFF. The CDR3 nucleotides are TGTGCCAGCACCCAAGGGCGGGGTGGGGAAGCTTTCTTT.

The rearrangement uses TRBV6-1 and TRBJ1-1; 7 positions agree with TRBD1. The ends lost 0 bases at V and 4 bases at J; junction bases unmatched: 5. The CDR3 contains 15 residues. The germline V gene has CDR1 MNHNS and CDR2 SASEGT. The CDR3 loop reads CASSEAGQGGTEAFF. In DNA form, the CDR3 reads TGTGCCAGCAGTGAAGCCGGGCAGGGGGGCACTGAAGCTTTCTTT.

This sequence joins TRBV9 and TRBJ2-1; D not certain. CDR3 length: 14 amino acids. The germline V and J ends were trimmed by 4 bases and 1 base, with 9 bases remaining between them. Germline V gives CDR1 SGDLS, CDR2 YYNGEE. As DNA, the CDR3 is TGTGCCAGCAGCCGGAGCAGTTCCTACAATGAGCAGTTCTTC. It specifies CASSRSSSYNEQFF.

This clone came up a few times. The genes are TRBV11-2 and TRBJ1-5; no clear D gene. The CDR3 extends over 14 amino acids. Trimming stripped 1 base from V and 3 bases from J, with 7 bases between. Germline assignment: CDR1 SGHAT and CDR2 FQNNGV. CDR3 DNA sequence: TGTGCCAGCAGCTTAGGTTACACCAATCAGCCCCAGCATTTT. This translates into CASSLGYTNQPQHF.

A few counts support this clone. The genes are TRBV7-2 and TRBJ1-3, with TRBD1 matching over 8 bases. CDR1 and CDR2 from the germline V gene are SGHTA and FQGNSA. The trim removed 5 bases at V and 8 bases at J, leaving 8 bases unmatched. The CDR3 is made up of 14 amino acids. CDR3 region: CASSLQGGIDTIYF. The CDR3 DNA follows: TGTGCCAGCAGCCTACAGGGGGGGATAGACACCATATATTTT.

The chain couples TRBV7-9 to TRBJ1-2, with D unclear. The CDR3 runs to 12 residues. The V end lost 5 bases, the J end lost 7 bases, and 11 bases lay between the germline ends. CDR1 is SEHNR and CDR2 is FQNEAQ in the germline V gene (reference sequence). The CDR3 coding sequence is TGTGCCAGCAGCGAAGATTCCGGTGGCTACACCTTC. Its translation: CASSEDSGGYTF.

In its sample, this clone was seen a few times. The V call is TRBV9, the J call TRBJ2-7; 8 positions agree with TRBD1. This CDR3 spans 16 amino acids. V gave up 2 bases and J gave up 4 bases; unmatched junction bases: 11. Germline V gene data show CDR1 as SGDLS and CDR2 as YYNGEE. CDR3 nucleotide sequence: TGTGCCAGCAGCGTGGGGGCAGGGGGCCGCGGTTACGAGCAGTACTTC. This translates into CASSVGAGGRGYEQYF.

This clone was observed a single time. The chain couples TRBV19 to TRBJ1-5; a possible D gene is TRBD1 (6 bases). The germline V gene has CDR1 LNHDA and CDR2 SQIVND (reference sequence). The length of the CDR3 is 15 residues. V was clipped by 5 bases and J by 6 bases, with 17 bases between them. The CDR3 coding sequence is TGTGCCAGTAGTCCCAAGTACACAGGGTTTCAGCCCCAGCATTTT. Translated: CASSPKYTGFQPQHF.

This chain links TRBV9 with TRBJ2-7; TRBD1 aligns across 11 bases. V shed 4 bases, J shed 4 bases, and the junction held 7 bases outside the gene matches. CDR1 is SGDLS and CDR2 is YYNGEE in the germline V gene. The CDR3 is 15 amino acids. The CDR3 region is CASSIGQGAGYEQYF. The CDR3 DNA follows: TGTGCCAGCAGCATAGGACAGGGGGCAGGGTACGAGCAGTACTTC.

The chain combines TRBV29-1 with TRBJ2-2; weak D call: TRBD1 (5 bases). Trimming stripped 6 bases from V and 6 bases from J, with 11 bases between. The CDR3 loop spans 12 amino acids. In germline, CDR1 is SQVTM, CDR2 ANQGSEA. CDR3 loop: CSVETVPGELFF. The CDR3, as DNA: TGCAGCGTGGAGACAGTCCCCGGGGAGCTGTTTTTT.

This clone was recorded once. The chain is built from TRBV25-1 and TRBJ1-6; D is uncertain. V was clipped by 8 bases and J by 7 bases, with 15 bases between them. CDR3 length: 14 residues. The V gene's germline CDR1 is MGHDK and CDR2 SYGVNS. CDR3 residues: CASRGEGVNSPLHF. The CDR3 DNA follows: TGTGCCAGCCGGGGTGAGGGAGTGAATTCACCCCTCCACTTT.

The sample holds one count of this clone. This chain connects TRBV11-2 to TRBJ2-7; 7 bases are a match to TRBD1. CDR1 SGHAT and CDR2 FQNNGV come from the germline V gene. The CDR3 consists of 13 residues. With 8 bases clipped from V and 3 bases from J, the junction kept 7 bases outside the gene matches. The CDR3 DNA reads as TGTGCCAGCGGAGAGGGACAGTTCTACGAGCAGTACTTC. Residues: CASGEGQFYEQYF.

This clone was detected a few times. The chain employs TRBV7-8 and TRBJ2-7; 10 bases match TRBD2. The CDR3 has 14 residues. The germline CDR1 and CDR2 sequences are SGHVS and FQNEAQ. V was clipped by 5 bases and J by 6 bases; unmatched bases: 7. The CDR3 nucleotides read TGTGCCAGCAGCCAAAGCGGGGGGGCCTTCGAGCAGTACTTC. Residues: CASSQSGGAFEQYF.

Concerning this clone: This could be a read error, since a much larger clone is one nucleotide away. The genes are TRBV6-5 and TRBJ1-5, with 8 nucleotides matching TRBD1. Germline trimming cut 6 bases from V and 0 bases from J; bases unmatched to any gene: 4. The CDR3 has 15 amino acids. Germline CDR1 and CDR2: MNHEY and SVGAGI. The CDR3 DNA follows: TGTGCCAGCAGCGACAGGGGTTATAGCAATCAGCCCCAGCATTTT. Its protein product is CASSDRGYSNQPQHF.

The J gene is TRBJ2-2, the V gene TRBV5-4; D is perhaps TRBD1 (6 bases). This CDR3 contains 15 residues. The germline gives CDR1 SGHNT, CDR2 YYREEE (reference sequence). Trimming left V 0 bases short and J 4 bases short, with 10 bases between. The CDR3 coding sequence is TGTGCCAGCAGCTTGGCAGGGGCTGCCACCGGGGAGCTGTTTTTT. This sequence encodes CASSLAGAATGELFF.

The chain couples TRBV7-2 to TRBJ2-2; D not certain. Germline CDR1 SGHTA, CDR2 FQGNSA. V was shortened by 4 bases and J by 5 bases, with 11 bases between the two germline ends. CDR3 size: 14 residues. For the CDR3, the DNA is TGTGCCAGCAGCTCCGCAACCGGTACCGGGGAGCTGTTTTTT. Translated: CASSSATGTGELFF.

Written as DNA, the CDR3 is TGTGCCAGCAGCTCCCGAGAGGGGGACGATGGCTACACCTTC. Its translation: CASSSREGDDGYTF. The V gene is TRBV7-8, the J gene TRBJ1-2, with D perhaps matching TRBD1 (6 bases). This CDR3 contains 14 residues. The V and J ends lost 4 bases and 6 bases respectively, with 15 bases between them. Looked up from germline, CDR1 is SGHVS and CDR2 is FQNEAQ.

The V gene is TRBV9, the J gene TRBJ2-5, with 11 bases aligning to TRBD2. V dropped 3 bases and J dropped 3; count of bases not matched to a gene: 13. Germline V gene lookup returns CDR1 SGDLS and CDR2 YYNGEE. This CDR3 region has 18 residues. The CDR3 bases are TGTGCCAGCAGCGAAACTAGCGGGGGAATCCAAGGTAAAGAGACCCAGTACTTC. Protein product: CASSETSGGIQGKETQYF.